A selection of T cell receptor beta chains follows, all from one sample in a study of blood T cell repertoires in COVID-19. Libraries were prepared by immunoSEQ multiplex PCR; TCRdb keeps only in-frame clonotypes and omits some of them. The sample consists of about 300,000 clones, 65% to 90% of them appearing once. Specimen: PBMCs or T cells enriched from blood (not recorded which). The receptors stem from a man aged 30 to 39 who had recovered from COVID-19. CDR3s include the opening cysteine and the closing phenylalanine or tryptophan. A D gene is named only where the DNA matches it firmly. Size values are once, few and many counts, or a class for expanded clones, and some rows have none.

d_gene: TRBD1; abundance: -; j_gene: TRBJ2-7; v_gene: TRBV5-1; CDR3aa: CASSLFLSRTGGDEQYF; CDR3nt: TGCGCCAGCAGCTTGTTCCTTTCGCGGACAGGGGGCGACGAGCAGTACTTC
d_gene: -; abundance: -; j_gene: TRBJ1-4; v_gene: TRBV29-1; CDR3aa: CSVAAGQNYNEKLFF; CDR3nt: TGCAGCGTTGCGGCGGGTCAGAACTATAATGAAAAACTGTTTTTT
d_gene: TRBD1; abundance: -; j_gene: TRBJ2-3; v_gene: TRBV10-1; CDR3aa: CASSLRTGETDTQYF; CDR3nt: TGCGCCAGCAGTCTAAGGACAGGGGAGACAGATACGCAGTATTTT
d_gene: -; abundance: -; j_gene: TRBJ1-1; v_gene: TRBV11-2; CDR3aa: CASSPVWGGSTEAFF; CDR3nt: TGTGCCAGCAGCCCAGTTTGGGGGGGGAGCACTGAAGCTTTCTTT
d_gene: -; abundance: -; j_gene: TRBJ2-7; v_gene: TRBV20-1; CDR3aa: CSAGTSYEQYF; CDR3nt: TGCAGTGCTGGCACTAGCTACGAGCAGTACTTC
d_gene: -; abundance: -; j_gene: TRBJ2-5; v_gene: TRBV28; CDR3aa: CASSLEHAQRTQYF; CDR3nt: TGTGCCAGCAGTTTAGAACACGCTCAAAGGACCCAGTACTTC
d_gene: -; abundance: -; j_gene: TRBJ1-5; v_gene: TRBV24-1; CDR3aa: CATSDPHREQPQHF; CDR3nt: TGTGCCACCAGTGATCCACACAGGGAACAGCCCCAGCATTTT
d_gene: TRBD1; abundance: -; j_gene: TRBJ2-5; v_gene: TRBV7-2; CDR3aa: CASSGTGYQETQYF; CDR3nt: TGTGCCAGCAGCGGGACAGGGTACCAAGAGACCCAGTACTTC
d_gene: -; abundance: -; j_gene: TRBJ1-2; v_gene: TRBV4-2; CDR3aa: CASSQVFRGNYGYTF; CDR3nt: TGTGCCAGCAGCCAAGTATTTAGGGGGAACTATGGCTACACCTTC
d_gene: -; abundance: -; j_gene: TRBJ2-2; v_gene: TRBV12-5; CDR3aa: CASGLQPGPKVFF; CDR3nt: TGTGCTAGTGGTTTGCAACCGGGTCCCAAGGTGTTTTTT
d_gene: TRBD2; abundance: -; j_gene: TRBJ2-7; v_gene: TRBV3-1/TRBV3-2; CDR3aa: CASSQATSASYEQYF; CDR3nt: TGTGCCAGCAGCCAAGCCACTAGCGCGTCCTACGAGCAGTACTTC
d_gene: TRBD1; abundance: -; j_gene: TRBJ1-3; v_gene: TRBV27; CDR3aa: CASRTGGVGNTIYF; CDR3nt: TGTGCCAGCCGTACAGGGGGTGTTGGAAACACCATATATTTT
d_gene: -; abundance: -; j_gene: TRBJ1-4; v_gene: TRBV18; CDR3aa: CASSLLPWENEKLFF; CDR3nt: TGTGCCAGCTCACTACTTCCCTGGGAGAATGAAAAACTGTTTTTT
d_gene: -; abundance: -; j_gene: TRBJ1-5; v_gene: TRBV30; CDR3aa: CAWSRTGFSNQPQHF; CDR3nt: TGTGCCTGGAGTCGTACAGGGTTTAGCAATCAGCCCCAGCATTTT
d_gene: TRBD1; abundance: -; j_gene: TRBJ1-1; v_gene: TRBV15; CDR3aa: CATSRGWGKGGAGTEAFF; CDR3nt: TGTGCCACCAGCAGAGGTTGGGGCAAAGGGGGCGCGGGCACTGAAGCTTTCTTT
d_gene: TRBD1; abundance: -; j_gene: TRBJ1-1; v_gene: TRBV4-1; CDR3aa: CASRYRTGSTKDTEAFF; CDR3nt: TGCGCCAGCCGTTACCGGACAGGGTCGACTAAAGACACTGAAGCTTTCTTT
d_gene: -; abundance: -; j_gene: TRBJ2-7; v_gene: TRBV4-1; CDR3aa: CASSQAPGLAYEQYF; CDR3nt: TGCGCCAGCAGCCAAGCGCCGGGACTTGCCTACGAGCAGTACTTC
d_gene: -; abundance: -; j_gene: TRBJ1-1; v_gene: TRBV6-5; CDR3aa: CASCRSPDTEAFF; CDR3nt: TGTGCCAGCTGTCGCTCACCAGACACTGAAGCTTTCTTT
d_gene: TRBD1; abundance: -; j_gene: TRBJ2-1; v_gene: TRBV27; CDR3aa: CASSTPPGQGANEQFF; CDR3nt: TGTGCCAGCAGTACTCCTCCGGGACAGGGCGCCAATGAGCAGTTCTTC
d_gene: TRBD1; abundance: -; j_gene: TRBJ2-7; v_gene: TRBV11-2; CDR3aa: CASSLEGGVYEQYF; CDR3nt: TGTGCCAGCAGCTTAGAAGGGGGCGTATACGAGCAGTACTTC
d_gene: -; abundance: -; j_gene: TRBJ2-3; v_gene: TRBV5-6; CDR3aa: CASSEQGPADTQYF; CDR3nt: TGTGCCAGCAGCGAACAGGGCCCCGCAGATACGCAGTATTTT
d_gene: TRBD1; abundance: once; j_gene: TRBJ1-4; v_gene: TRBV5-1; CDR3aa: CASSESTGNEKLFF; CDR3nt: TGCGCCAGCAGCGAGTCGACAGGGAATGAAAAACTGTTTTTT
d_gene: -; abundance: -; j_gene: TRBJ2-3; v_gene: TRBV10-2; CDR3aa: CASSDPGLVDTQYF; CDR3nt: TGCGCCAGCAGTGATCCGGGTTTGGTAGATACGCAGTATTTT
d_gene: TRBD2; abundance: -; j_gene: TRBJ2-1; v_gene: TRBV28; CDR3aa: CASRLGLAGKYNEQFF; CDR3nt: TGTGCCAGCAGATTAGGGCTAGCGGGGAAATACAATGAGCAGTTCTTC
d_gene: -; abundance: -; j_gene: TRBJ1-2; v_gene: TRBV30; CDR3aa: CAWSVIGANNYGYTF; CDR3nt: TGTGCCTGGAGTGTAATTGGAGCAAATAACTATGGCTACACCTTC
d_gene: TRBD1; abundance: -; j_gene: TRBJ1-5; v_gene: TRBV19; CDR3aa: CASRYTQGAQSNQPQHF; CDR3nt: TGTGCCAGTAGATATACACAGGGGGCCCAGAGCAATCAGCCCCAGCATTTT
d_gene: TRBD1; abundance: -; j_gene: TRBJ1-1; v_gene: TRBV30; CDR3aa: CAWMIQGAGEAFF; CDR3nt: TGTGCCTGGATGATACAGGGGGCAGGTGAAGCTTTCTTT
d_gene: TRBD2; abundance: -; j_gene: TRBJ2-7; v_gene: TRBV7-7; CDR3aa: CASSLAWGGLDEQYF; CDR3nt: TGTGCTAGCAGCTTAGCGTGGGGGGGGTTGGACGAGCAGTACTTC
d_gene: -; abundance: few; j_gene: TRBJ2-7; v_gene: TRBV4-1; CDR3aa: CASSQDLAPYEQYF; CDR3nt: TGCGCCAGCAGCCAAGATTTGGCTCCCTACGAGCAGTACTTC
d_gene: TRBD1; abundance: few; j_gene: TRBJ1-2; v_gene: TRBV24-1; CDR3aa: CATSDPGTVYGYTF; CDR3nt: TGTGCCACCAGTGATCCCGGGACAGTCTATGGCTACACCTTC
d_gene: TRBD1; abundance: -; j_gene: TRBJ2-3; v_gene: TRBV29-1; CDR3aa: CSVDEGATDTQYF; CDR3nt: TGCAGCGTTGATGAGGGGGCCACAGATACGCAGTATTTT
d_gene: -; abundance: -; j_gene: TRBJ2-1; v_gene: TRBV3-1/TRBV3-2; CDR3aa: CASRTTRGYEQFF; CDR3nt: TGTGCCAGCAGAACCACACGGGGTTATGAGCAGTTCTTC
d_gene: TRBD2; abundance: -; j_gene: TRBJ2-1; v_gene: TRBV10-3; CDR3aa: CAISGTSGVEQFF; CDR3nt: TGTGCCATCAGTGGGACTAGCGGAGTAGAGCAGTTCTTC
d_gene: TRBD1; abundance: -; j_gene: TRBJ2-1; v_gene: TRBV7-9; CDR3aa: CASSLVPGQGGNEQFF; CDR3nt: TGTGCCAGCAGCTTAGTGCCGGGACAGGGGGGCAATGAGCAGTTCTTC
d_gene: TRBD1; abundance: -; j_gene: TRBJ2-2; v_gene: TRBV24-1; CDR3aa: CATSRTGDTGELFF; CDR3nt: TGTGCCACCAGTCGGACAGGGGACACCGGGGAGCTGTTTTTT
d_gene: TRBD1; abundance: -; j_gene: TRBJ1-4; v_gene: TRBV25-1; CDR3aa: CASSRQGSNEKLFF; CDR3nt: TGTGCCAGCAGTCGACAGGGCTCCAATGAAAAACTGTTTTTT
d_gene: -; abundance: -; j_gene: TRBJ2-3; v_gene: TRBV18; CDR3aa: CASSPWDWKYF; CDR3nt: TGTGCCAGCTCACCCTGGGACTGGAAGTATTTT
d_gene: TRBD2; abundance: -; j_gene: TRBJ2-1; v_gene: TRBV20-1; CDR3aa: CSALTSREQFF; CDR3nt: TGCAGTGCCTTGACTAGCCGGGAGCAGTTCTTC
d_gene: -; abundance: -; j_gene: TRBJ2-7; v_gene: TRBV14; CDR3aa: CASSPLVRAPYEQYF; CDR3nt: TGTGCCAGCAGCCCTTTGGTGAGGGCGCCCTACGAGCAGTACTTC
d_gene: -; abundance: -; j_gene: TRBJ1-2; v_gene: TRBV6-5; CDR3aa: CASSSPQGSIYGYTF; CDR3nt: TGTGCCAGCAGTTCGCCCCAGGGCTCAATCTATGGCTACACCTTC
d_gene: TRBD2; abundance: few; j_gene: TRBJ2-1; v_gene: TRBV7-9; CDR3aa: CASSRPGTSGLNEQFF; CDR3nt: TGTGCCAGCAGCCGTCCGGGGACTAGCGGACTCAATGAGCAGTTCTTC
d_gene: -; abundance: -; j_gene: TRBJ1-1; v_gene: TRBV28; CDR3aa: CASSVTPGHPDTEAFF; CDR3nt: TGTGCCAGCAGCGTCACCCCGGGACACCCAGACACTGAAGCTTTCTTT
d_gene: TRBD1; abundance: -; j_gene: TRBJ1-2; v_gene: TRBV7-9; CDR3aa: CASSARTGWHGYTF; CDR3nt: TGTGCCAGCAGCGCCCGGACAGGGTGGCATGGCTACACCTTC
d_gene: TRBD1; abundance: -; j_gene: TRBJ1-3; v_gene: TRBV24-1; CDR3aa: CAAGRGTEGNTIYF; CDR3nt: TGTGCCGCCGGGAGGGGGACAGAAGGAAACACCATATATTTT
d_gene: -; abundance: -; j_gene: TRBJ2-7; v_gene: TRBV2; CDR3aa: CASIPEGYEQYF; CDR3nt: TGTGCCAGCATCCCGGAGGGATACGAGCAGTACTTC
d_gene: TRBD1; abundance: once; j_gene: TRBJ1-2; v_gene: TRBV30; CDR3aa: CAWSLRDRGNYGYTF; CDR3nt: TGTGCCTGGAGCCTCCGGGACAGGGGCAACTATGGCTACACCTTC
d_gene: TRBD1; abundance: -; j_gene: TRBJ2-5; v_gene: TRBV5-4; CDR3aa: CASSTGQGPIRGETQYF; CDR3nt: TGTGCCAGCAGCACAGGACAGGGGCCGATCAGGGGGGAGACCCAGTACTTC
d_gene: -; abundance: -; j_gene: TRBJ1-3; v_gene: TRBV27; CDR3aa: CASSERLGASGNTIYF; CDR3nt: TGTGCCAGCAGCGAGCGACTGGGGGCCTCTGGAAACACCATATATTTT
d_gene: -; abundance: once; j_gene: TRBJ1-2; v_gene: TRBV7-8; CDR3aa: CASSLEGVYGYTF; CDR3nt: TGTGCCAGCAGCTTAGAAGGAGTCTATGGCTACACCTTC
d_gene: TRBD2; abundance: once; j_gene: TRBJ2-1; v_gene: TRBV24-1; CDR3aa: CATTGGTYNEQFF; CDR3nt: TGTGCCACCACGGGAGGAACCTACAATGAGCAGTTCTTC
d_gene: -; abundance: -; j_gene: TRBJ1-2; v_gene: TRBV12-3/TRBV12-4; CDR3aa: CASTQGYGYTF; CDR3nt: TGTGCCAGCACCCAGGGTTATGGCTACACCTTC
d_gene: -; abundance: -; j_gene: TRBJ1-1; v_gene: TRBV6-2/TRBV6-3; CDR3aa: CASSYGAGMNTEAFF; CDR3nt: TGTGCCAGCAGTTACGGCGCAGGGATGAACACTGAAGCTTTCTTT
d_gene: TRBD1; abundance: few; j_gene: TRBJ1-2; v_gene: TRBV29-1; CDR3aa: CSVRPGQDYGYTF; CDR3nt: TGCAGCGTCCGGCCGGGACAGGACTATGGCTACACCTTC
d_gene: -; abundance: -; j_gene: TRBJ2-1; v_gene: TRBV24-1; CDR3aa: CATSDLFITEQFF; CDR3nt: TGTGCCACCAGTGATTTGTTTATCACAGAGCAGTTCTTC
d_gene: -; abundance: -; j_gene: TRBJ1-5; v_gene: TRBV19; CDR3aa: CASSIESSNQPQHF; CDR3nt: TGTGCCAGTAGTATAGAGTCAAGCAATCAGCCCCAGCATTTT
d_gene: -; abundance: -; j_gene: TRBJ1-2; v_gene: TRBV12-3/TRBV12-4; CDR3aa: CASSLANSLFTFF; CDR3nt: TGTGCCAGCAGTTTAGCTAACAGCCTATTTACCTTCTTC